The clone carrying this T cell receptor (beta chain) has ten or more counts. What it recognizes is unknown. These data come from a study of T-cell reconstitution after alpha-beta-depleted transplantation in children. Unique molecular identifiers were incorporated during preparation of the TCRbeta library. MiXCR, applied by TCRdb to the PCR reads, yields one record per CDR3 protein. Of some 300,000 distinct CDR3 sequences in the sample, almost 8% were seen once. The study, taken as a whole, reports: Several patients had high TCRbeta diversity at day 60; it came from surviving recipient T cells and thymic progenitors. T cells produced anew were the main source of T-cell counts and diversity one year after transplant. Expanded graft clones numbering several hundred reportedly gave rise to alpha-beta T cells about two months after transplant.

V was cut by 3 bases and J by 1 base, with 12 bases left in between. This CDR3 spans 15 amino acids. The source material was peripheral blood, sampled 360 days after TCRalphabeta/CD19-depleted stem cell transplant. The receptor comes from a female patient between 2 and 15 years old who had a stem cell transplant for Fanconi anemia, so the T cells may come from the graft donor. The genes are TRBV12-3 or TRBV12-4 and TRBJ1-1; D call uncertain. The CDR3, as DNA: TGTGCCAGCAGTTTCGAAGGAGTGACGAACACTGAAGCTTTCTTT. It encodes CASSFEGVTNTEAFF.